This TCR beta chain derives from a study of memory CD4+ T cells and cytomegalovirus serostatus. In the study overall: Healthy Belgian adult donors included about nine CMV-positive and 24 CMV-negative people.

Study outcomes and limitations: The CMV-associated TCR signature appears largely within the CD4+ memory repertoire. About two fifths of the roughly 150 known CMV-associated TCRbeta sequences appeared in CD4+ memory.

The CDR3 runs 15 residues. Trimming shortened V by 4 bases and J by 1 base, and 16 bases separated the two germline ends. Germline CDR1 reads SQVTM; CDR2 reads ANQGSEA. Authors' processing steps: After removing out-of-frame reads, under 2.5 million distinct TCRbeta sequences remained. Method: immunoSEQ multiplex PCR; TCRdb's copy keeps in-frame clones and lacks some. V and J calls plus clone size are reproduced from that table; the DNA served to infer D and trimming. The sample has tens of thousands of clones, over 75% seen once; the top ten hold 0.55% to 0.7%. Concerning this clone itself: Its antigen is not known.

The sort gate was single viable CD3+CD4+CD8-CD45RO+ cells for memory CD4+ T cells. This TCR was recovered from an adult in good health and CMV-seronegative. The rearrangement joins TRBV29-1 to TRBJ1-1; tentatively, D is TRBD1 (6 bases). The source material was memory CD4+ T cells from blood. CDR3 sequence: CSVARGLLGNTEAFF. The CDR3 bases are TGCAGCGTTGCCAGGGGACTCCTGGGGAACACTGAAGCTTTCTTT.